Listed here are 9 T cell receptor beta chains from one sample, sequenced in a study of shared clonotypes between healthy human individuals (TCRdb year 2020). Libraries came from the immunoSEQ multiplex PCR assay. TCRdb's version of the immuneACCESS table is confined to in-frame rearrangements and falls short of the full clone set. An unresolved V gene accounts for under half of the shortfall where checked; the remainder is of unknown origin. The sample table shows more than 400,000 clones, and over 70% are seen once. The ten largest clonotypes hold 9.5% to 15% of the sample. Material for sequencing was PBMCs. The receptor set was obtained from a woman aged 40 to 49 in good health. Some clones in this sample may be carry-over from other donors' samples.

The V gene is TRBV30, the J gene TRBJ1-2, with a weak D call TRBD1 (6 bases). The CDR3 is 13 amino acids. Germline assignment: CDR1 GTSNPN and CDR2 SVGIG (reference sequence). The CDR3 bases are TGTTCCATTCGGACAGCCCGTAACTATGGCTACACCTTC. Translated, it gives CSIRTARNYGYTF.

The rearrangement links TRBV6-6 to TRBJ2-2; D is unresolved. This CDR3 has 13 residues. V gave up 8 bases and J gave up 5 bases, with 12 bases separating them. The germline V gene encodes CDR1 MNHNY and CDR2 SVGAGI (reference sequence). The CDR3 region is CASAAAETGELFF. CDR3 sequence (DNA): TGTGCCAGCGCCGCGGCGGAAACCGGGGAGCTGTTTTTT.

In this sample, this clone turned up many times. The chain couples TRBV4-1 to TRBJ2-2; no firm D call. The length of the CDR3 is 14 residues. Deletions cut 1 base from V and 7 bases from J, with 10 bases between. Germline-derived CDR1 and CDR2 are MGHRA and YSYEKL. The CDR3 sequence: CASSQGGGGGELFF. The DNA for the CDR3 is TGCGCCAGCAGCCAAGGCGGTGGTGGCGGGGAGCTGTTTTTT.

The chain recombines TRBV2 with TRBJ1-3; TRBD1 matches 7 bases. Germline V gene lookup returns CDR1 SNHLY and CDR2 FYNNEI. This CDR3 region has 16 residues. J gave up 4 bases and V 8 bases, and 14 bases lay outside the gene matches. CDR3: CASGRDSPPVGNTIYF. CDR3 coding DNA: TGTGCCAGCGGAAGGGACAGCCCGCCAGTGGGAAACACCATATATTTT.

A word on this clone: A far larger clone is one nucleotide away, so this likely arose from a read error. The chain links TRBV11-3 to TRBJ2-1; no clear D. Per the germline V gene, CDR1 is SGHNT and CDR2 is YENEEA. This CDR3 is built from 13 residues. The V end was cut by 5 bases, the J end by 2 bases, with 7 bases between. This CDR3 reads CASSPLPYNEQFF. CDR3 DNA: TGTGCCAGCAGCCCCCTCCCCTACAATGAGCAGTTCTTC. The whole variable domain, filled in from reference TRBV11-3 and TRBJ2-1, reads EAGVVQSPRYKIIEKKQPVAFWCNPISGHNTLYWYLQNLGQGPELLIRYENEEAVDDSQLPKDRFSAERLKGVDSTLKIQPAELGDSAVYLCASSPLPYNEQFFGPGTRLTVL.

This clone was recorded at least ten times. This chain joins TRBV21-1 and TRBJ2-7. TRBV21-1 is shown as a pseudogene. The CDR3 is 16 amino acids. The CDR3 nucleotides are TGTGCCAGCAGCAAAGTCGGGGGACAAAAATACTACGAGCAGTACTTC. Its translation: CASSKVGGQKYYEQYF.

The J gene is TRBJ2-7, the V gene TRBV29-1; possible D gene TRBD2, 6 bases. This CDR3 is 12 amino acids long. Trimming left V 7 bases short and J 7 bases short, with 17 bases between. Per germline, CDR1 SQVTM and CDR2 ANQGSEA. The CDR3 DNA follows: TGCAGCGCTGGGCACGCGGGGTCTGAGCAGTACTTC. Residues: CSAGHAGSEQYF.

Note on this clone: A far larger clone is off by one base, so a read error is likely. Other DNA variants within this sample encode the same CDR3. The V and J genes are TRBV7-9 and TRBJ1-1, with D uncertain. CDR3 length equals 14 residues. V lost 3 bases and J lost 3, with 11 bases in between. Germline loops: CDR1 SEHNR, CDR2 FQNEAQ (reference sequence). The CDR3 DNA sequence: TGTGCCAGCAGCTTGGCGGGCAGCCACACTGAAGCTTTCTTT. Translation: CASSLAGSHTEAFF.

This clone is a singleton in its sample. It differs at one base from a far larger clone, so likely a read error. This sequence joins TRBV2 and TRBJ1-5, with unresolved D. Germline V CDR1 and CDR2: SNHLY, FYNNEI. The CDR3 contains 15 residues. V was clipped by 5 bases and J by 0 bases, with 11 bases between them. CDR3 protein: CASSQISVSNQPQHF. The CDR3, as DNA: TGTGCCAGCAGTCAAATCAGTGTTAGCAATCAGCCCCAGCATTTT.